Given below is one T cell receptor (beta chain) in context. This clone has a handful of counts. Per-nucleotide qualities are absent, and no much larger clonotype sits a single base away. Genomic DNA was extracted from the FACS-sorted cells, and the TCRbeta chains were sequenced by the commercial immunoSEQ service. In the original analysis: ImmunoSEQ Analyzer software v3.0 and R v3.5.1 were the tools used to analyze the repertoire data. Only productive rearrangements were analyzed, because sequences with stop codons or out-of-frame rearrangements were removed. Simpson diversity, Shannon entropy, CDR3 length and nucleotide addition metrics were supplied by the sequencing provider. Based on frequency, clonotypes were placed into dominant, sub-dominant, low or lowest abundance groups, and clonotypes under 0.1% were left out of most analyses. Any CDR3 amino acid clonotype present in at least two subjects at a cumulative frequency of at least 0.5% was labeled public. TCRdb carries this immuneACCESS record with in-frame sequences only. Its versions omit some clonotypes, under half of them owing to an unresolved V gene in the studies checked, with the rest unexplained. The V and J calls and clone size come from that table; D and trimming were worked out from the DNA. The sample includes around 3,900 clones, with around two fifths observed a single time. The top ten hold about 9.5% of the sample.

Taken from cysteine to phenylalanine, the CDR3 has 15 residues. The read is trimmed to its CDR3 DNA, 45 bases read in frame from base 1. V is trimmed back by 4 bases and J by 1 base, and the junction contains 4 bases that no gene match accounts for. The germline V gene supplies CDR1 SGHTS and CDR2 YDEGEE. These data originate in a study of CD8 T cells in acute hepatitis C reinfection (dated by TCRdb to the early 2020s). For the wider study: The study profiled the TCRbeta repertoire of CD8+ T cells specific for the HCV NS3-1073 epitope during acute infection and after viral clearance. Acute samples were obtained within 168 days of the estimated infection date from a few spontaneous resolvers and about six chronically infected subjects. Paired acute and follow-up samples were contributed by four spontaneous resolvers. Study-wide findings and limitations: Because bulk sequencing was performed on the TCRbeta chain only, alphabeta pairing of public clonotypes could not be determined. Few CDR3 sequences were shared with other epitopes, and differences in sequencing approaches may have limited exact matching. The NS3-1073 specific repertoires were highly diverse, and diversity did not differ significantly among acute resolver, follow-up resolver and acute chronic samples. Follow-up repertoires were not available for chronically infected subjects, because NS3-1073 specific cells were too rare to be sorted. All groups showed preferential use of the TRBV04 and TRBV06 gene families, a pattern that overrepresentation in the naive pool did not explain. Regardless of outcome, approximately 13 public clonotypes were found, and one public clonotype used V04-02/J02-02.

The time point label here, explained by the study, means: acute HCV infection, within 168 days of estimated infection date. The HCV-specific TCR repertoires were analyzed directly ex vivo, and the sequenced cells were not first expanded in vitro. Enrolled in the Montreal Hepatitis C Cohort (HEPCO) in Canada, the donors were people who inject drugs, and these donors were followed every 3 months. Acute primary HCV infection was defined as a positive HCV RNA or antibody test after a negative test within the previous 24 weeks. HCV-specific cells were stained with a PE-labeled tetramer loaded with the NS3 peptide spanning residues 1073-1081. Surface staining used CD3, CD8 and CD45RO antibodies, with an aqua fixable dye to exclude dead cells. The cohort also had several subjects who developed chronic infection, defined as being HCV RNA positive at 24 weeks. Negative selection by means of the MACS CD8+ T cell Isolation Kit yielded CD8+ T cells from peripheral blood mononuclear cells recovered from cryopreservation by thawing. A BD FACSAria II cell sorter was used for cell sorting.

Sequenced material: HCV NS3-1073 tetramer-sorted CD8+ T cells from PBMCs, taken during acute infection. The cell subset or site label here, explained by the study, means: FACS-sorted NS3-1073 tetramer+ CD8+ T cells. This TCR was recovered from a young man with chronic hepatitis C. This chain joins TRBV5-8 to TRBJ2-5; TRBD2 matches 10 bases in the middle. The CDR3 loop reads CASSLTSGTQETQYF. At the DNA level, the sequence is TGTGCCAGCAGCCTAACTAGCGGGACCCAAGAGACCCAGTACTTC.